This T cell receptor (beta chain) was profiled in a study of T cells after yellow fever vaccination. Study outcomes and limitations: Post-booster repertoires again held most primary-vaccination clones (approximately 96% CD4, approximately 90% CD8). Peaking on day 5 versus 15, the secondary response was faster but weaker. The CD4 compartment and the CD8 compartment contained a small share of clonotypes in common.

A process of 5'RACE template switching, which added a universal primer site and UMIs, was used to make TCR cDNA. Each CDR3 protein is one row after TCRdb ran MiXCR on the 5' RACE reads. The sample lists some 600,000 distinct CDR3 sequences; about 17% were seen once. Regarding this clonotype: As yet, its antigen is unknown.

Germline V gene data show CDR1 as LGHNA and CDR2 as YNFKEQ. Losses at the gene ends were 0 bases for V and 7 bases for J; bases not matched to a gene: 5. The CDR3 covers 14 residues. The chain is built from TRBV4-2 and TRBJ1-2; 7 nucleotides line up with TRBD1. This clonotype was obtained from a man aged 18 to 30 who received the YFV17D yellow fever vaccine. Sequencing used PBMCs, obtained 5 to 6 days after the first yellow fever vaccination. As DNA, the CDR3 is TGTGCCAGCAGCCAAGAACAGGGGTTAGCTGGCTACACCTTC. Its protein product is CASSQEQGLAGYTF.